This T cell receptor (beta chain) originates from a study of PD-L1 blockade in urothelial cancer. Study background: Blood was tested 3 weeks (second dose) and 6 weeks into treatment.

V lost 0 bases and J 1 base, leaving 12 bases between the germline ends. Germline loops: CDR1 GTSNPN, CDR2 SVGIG (reference sequence). CDR3 length equals 15 residues. TCRdb's copy holds only in-frame clones and misses some; the assay was immunoSEQ multiplex PCR. Altogether about 30,000 clones are present, roughly nine tenths being singletons, with the ten largest covering approximately 8.2%. Noted time point: peripheral blood 6 weeks after treatment start. The receptor was isolated from a man older than 75 with urothelial cancer. The rearrangement links TRBV30 to TRBJ2-5, with D possibly matching TRBD1 (6 bases). The sample consisted of PBMCs, taken around atezolizumab (anti-PD-L1) treatment. CDR3 amino acids: CAWSVGTSTQETQYF. The CDR3 nucleotides read TGTGCCTGGAGTGTCGGGACAAGTACCCAAGAGACCCAGTACTTC.